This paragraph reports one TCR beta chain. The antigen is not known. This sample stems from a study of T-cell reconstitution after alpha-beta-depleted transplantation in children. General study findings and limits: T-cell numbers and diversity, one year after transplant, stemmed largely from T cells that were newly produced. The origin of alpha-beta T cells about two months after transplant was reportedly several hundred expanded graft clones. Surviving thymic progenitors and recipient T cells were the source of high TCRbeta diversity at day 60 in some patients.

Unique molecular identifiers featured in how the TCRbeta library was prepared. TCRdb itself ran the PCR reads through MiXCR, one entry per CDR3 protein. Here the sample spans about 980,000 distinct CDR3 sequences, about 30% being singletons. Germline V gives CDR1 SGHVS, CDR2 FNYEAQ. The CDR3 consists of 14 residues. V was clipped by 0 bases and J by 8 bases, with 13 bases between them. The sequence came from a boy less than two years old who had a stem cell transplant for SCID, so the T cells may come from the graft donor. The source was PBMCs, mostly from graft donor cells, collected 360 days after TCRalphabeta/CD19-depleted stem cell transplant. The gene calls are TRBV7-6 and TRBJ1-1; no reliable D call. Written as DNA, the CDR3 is TGTGCCAGCAGCTTAGCGTACACAGCGTCCGAAGCTTTCTTT. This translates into CASSLAYTASEAFF.